These T cell receptor beta chains were read from a single sample in a study of beta chain features in type 1 diabetes. Generated by immunoSEQ multiplex PCR, the TCRdb table keeps only in-frame clones and is missing some. The sample carries about 930,000 clones, roughly 15% recorded once. The sequencing sample was made of naive CD4+ T cells from blood. The receptors derive from a woman between 18 and 29 years old in good health. Both conserved end residues are part of each CDR3. A D gene is named only where the DNA matches it firmly. Size values are once, few and many counts, or a class for expanded clones, and some rows have none.

J gene: TRBJ2-7
D gene: NA
clone size: few
V gene: TRBV11-2
CDR3 DNA: TGTGCCAGCAGCTTTAATACCCCCAGGCGGAGTTCCTACGAGCAGTACTTC
CDR3 protein: CASSFNTPRRSSYEQYF

J gene: TRBJ2-7
D gene: NA
clone size: few
V gene: TRBV9
CDR3 DNA: TGTGCCAGCAGCGTAAGGATGGACAGCTACGAGCAGTACTTC
CDR3 protein: CASSVRMDSYEQYF

J gene: TRBJ2-2
D gene: TRBD1
clone size: NA
V gene: TRBV7-9
CDR3 DNA: TGTGCCAGCAGTTTCGGACAGGGGGCGAACACCGGGGAGCTGTTTTTT
CDR3 protein: CASSFGQGANTGELFF

J gene: TRBJ2-1
D gene: TRBD2
clone size: few
V gene: TRBV7-9
CDR3 DNA: TGTGCCAGCAGCTTAGCGGCTAGCGGGGAGCAGTTCTTC
CDR3 protein: CASSLAASGEQFF

J gene: TRBJ2-1
D gene: NA
clone size: NA
V gene: TRBV4-2
CDR3 DNA: TGTGCCAGCAGCCAACTACAGGGAGGCAATGAGCAGTTCTTC
CDR3 protein: CASSQLQGGNEQFF

J gene: TRBJ2-3
D gene: NA
clone size: few
V gene: TRBV5-1
CDR3 DNA: TGCGCCAGCAGCCCGAGGGGGTTAGATACGCAGTATTTT
CDR3 protein: CASSPRGLDTQYF

J gene: TRBJ2-5
D gene: NA
clone size: NA
V gene: TRBV5-4
CDR3 DNA: TGTGCCAGCAGCTTGGACCCGACAGGACAAGAGACCCAGTACTTC
CDR3 protein: CASSLDPTGQETQYF

J gene: TRBJ2-5
D gene: NA
clone size: NA
V gene: TRBV4-1
CDR3 DNA: TGCGCCAGCAGCCAAGAGTTGCTGTACCAAGAGACCCAGTACTTC
CDR3 protein: CASSQELLYQETQYF

J gene: TRBJ1-5
D gene: TRBD1
clone size: NA
V gene: TRBV10-3
CDR3 DNA: TGTGCCATCGGACAGGGATATAGCAATCAGCCCCAGCATTTT
CDR3 protein: CAIGQGYSNQPQHF

J gene: TRBJ2-7
D gene: TRBD2
clone size: NA
V gene: TRBV5-1
CDR3 DNA: TGCGCCAGCAGCTTGTGGGCGGGAGCGGTATACGAGCAGTACTTC
CDR3 protein: CASSLWAGAVYEQYF

J gene: TRBJ2-5
D gene: NA
clone size: NA
V gene: TRBV6-1
CDR3 DNA: TGTGCCAGCAGTGAAGCGGGACTAGAGACCCAGTACTTC
CDR3 protein: CASSEAGLETQYF

J gene: TRBJ2-7
D gene: NA
clone size: once
V gene: TRBV2
CDR3 DNA: TGTGCCAGCAGTGATTGGCAGGGAGGAGGCTACGAGCAGTACTTC
CDR3 protein: CASSDWQGGGYEQYF

J gene: TRBJ2-7
D gene: NA
clone size: NA
V gene: TRBV10-3
CDR3 DNA: TGTGCCATCAAGGGGGATGCGAACGAGCAGTACTTC
CDR3 protein: CAIKGDANEQYF

J gene: TRBJ2-3
D gene: TRBD2
clone size: few
V gene: TRBV18
CDR3 DNA: TGTGCCAGCTCCCACACTAGCGGGAGCCTGGCAGATACGCAGTATTTT
CDR3 protein: CASSHTSGSLADTQYF

J gene: TRBJ2-7
D gene: NA
clone size: few
V gene: TRBV11-2
CDR3 DNA: TGTGCCAGCAGCAAATGGACGTCGGGCCGCTACGAGCAGTACTTC
CDR3 protein: CASSKWTSGRYEQYF

J gene: TRBJ1-2
D gene: NA
clone size: few
V gene: TRBV6-5
CDR3 DNA: TGTGCCAGCAGCTTTCCAGGGAGTAGCTACACCTTC
CDR3 protein: CASSFPGSSYTF

J gene: TRBJ1-1
D gene: NA
clone size: NA
V gene: TRBV19
CDR3 DNA: TGTGCCAGTAGTATAGAAGAAGGGTTCTCTGAAGCTTTCTTT
CDR3 protein: CASSIEEGFSEAFF

J gene: TRBJ2-2
D gene: NA
clone size: NA
V gene: TRBV11-2
CDR3 DNA: TGTGCCAGCAGCTTATGGGTGAACACCGGGGAGCTGTTTTTT
CDR3 protein: CASSLWVNTGELFF

J gene: TRBJ1-2
D gene: NA
clone size: NA
V gene: TRBV6-5
CDR3 DNA: TGTGCCAGCAGTTACGATGGGGGGTACTATGGCTACACCTTC
CDR3 protein: CASSYDGGYYGYTF

J gene: TRBJ1-2
D gene: NA
clone size: NA
V gene: TRBV11-2
CDR3 DNA: TGTGCCAGCAGCCCGGAGAGGACAGTGCACTATGGCTACACCTTC
CDR3 protein: CASSPERTVHYGYTF

J gene: TRBJ2-7
D gene: TRBD1
clone size: NA
V gene: TRBV11-2
CDR3 DNA: TGCGCCAGCAGCCAAGAACACGGACAGGGGCCCTACGAGCAGTACTTC
CDR3 protein: CASSQEHGQGPYEQYF

J gene: TRBJ2-5
D gene: NA
clone size: NA
V gene: TRBV6-5
CDR3 DNA: TGTGCCAGCAGTTACTCTTGGGGCTTGGAGACCCAGTACTTC
CDR3 protein: CASSYSWGLETQYF

J gene: TRBJ2-1
D gene: NA
clone size: NA
V gene: TRBV7-9
CDR3 DNA: TGTGCCAGCAGCATATTCGGCAATGAGCAGTTCTTC
CDR3 protein: CASSIFGNEQFF

J gene: TRBJ2-1
D gene: TRBD1
clone size: few
V gene: TRBV11-2
CDR3 DNA: TGTGCCAGCAGCTTTGCCGGACAGGGTGGCAATGAGCAGTTCTTC
CDR3 protein: CASSFAGQGGNEQFF

J gene: TRBJ1-1
D gene: NA
clone size: few
V gene: TRBV7-9
CDR3 DNA: TGTGCCAGCAGCGGGACGGACGGAGAAGCTTTCTTT
CDR3 protein: CASSGTDGEAFF

J gene: TRBJ1-2
D gene: NA
clone size: NA
V gene: TRBV5-1
CDR3 DNA: TGCGCCAGCAGCCTCGGTCAGGAGCCATATGGCTACACCTTC
CDR3 protein: CASSLGQEPYGYTF

J gene: TRBJ1-5
D gene: NA
clone size: NA
V gene: TRBV19
CDR3 DNA: TGTGCCAGTAGTGGCAGTCAGGGGAACAATCAGCCCCAGCATTTT
CDR3 protein: CASSGSQGNNQPQHF

J gene: TRBJ2-7
D gene: NA
clone size: NA
V gene: TRBV11-2
CDR3 DNA: TGTGCCAGCAGCTTAGATTCGGGGACTGGGAGTGCCGAGCAGTACTTC
CDR3 protein: CASSLDSGTGSAEQYF

J gene: TRBJ2-1
D gene: TRBD1
clone size: few
V gene: TRBV7-8
CDR3 DNA: TGTGCCAGCAGCTTAGTAGAGGGCCGGGACAGGGTCGTTTCCCTAGCCTACAATGAGCAGTTCTTC
CDR3 protein: CASSLVEGRDRVVSLAYNEQFF

J gene: TRBJ2-3
D gene: TRBD2
clone size: NA
V gene: TRBV29-1
CDR3 DNA: TGCAGCCATCAGCGGGAGGACACAGATACGCAGTATTTT
CDR3 protein: CSHQREDTDTQYF

J gene: TRBJ2-5
D gene: NA
clone size: NA
V gene: TRBV10-3
CDR3 DNA: TGTGCCATCAGCGGGGCGTACCAAGAGACCCAGTACTTC
CDR3 protein: CAISGAYQETQYF

J gene: TRBJ1-2
D gene: NA
clone size: few
V gene: TRBV7-2
CDR3 DNA: TGTGCCAGCAGCTTAGCGCTAGGCACACTTCCAGCTAACTATGGCTACACCTTC
CDR3 protein: CASSLALGTLPANYGYTF

J gene: TRBJ2-7
D gene: TRBD1
clone size: few
V gene: TRBV29-1
CDR3 DNA: TGCAGCGTCTACACCGGACAGGCGCTAGTGGGCGAGCAGTACTTC
CDR3 protein: CSVYTGQALVGEQYF

J gene: TRBJ1-2
D gene: NA
clone size: NA
V gene: TRBV5-4
CDR3 DNA: TGTGCCAGCAGCTTGCCGACAGGAGAAAACTATGGCTACACCTTC
CDR3 protein: CASSLPTGENYGYTF

J gene: TRBJ2-3
D gene: TRBD2
clone size: NA
V gene: TRBV6-6
CDR3 DNA: TGTGCCAGCAGAAAGACTAGCGGGAGTGCAGATACGCAGTATTTT
CDR3 protein: CASRKTSGSADTQYF

J gene: TRBJ1-1
D gene: TRBD1
clone size: few
V gene: TRBV10-3
CDR3 DNA: TGTGCCATCAGTGCCCTACAGGGGACTGAAGCTTTCTTT
CDR3 protein: CAISALQGTEAFF

J gene: TRBJ1-2
D gene: NA
clone size: NA
V gene: TRBV6-6
CDR3 DNA: TGTGCCAGCAGTTACACGGGGCAGAGCTATGGCTACACCTTC
CDR3 protein: CASSYTGQSYGYTF

J gene: TRBJ2-1
D gene: NA
clone size: NA
V gene: TRBV5-1
CDR3 DNA: TGCGCCAGCAGCCTTACGGGGGCGGCCTACAATGAGCAGTTCTTC
CDR3 protein: CASSLTGAAYNEQFF

J gene: TRBJ2-5
D gene: NA
clone size: NA
V gene: TRBV10-3
CDR3 DNA: TGTGCCATCAGTGAGGGGGGGAGACAAGAGACCCAGTACTTC
CDR3 protein: CAISEGGRQETQYF

J gene: TRBJ2-4
D gene: NA
clone size: once
V gene: TRBV28
CDR3 DNA: TGTGCCAGCAGCCCGGCGCGACGGACAGCCAAAAACATTCAGTACTTC
CDR3 protein: CASSPARRTAKNIQYF

J gene: TRBJ2-3
D gene: TRBD2
clone size: few
V gene: TRBV28
CDR3 DNA: TGTGCCAGCAGTTTAGCGGGAGCGAGCACAGATACGCAGTATTTT
CDR3 protein: CASSLAGASTDTQYF

J gene: TRBJ1-2
D gene: NA
clone size: few
V gene: TRBV28
CDR3 DNA: TGTGCCAGCAACCCGGGGCGTCACTATGGCTACACCTTC
CDR3 protein: CASNPGRHYGYTF

J gene: TRBJ1-3
D gene: NA
clone size: NA
V gene: TRBV9
CDR3 DNA: TGTGCCAGCAGCCTCTCGGGGGTTAGGTCTGGAAACACCATATATTTT
CDR3 protein: CASSLSGVRSGNTIYF

J gene: TRBJ2-1
D gene: NA
clone size: NA
V gene: TRBV4-2
CDR3 DNA: TGTGCCAGCAGCCAAGCGGCGGGGCTGAGGAATGAGCAGTTCTTC
CDR3 protein: CASSQAAGLRNEQFF

J gene: TRBJ2-3
D gene: NA
clone size: few
V gene: TRBV7-6
CDR3 DNA: TGTGCCAGCAGCGAAAGCCGGGACTCACATACGCAGTATTTT
CDR3 protein: CASSESRDSHTQYF

J gene: TRBJ2-1
D gene: NA
clone size: few
V gene: TRBV11-2
CDR3 DNA: TGTGCCAGCAGCTCGGGACCCAATGAGCAGTTCTTC
CDR3 protein: CASSSGPNEQFF

J gene: TRBJ1-1
D gene: NA
clone size: few
V gene: TRBV6-5
CDR3 DNA: TGTGCCAGCAGTCTGACCTCACCCCGGGTTGAAGCTTTCTTT
CDR3 protein: CASSLTSPRVEAFF

J gene: TRBJ2-2
D gene: NA
clone size: NA
V gene: TRBV19
CDR3 DNA: TGTGCCAGTAGTATAGGGACAGCGGGCACCGGGGAGCTGTTTTTT
CDR3 protein: CASSIGTAGTGELFF

J gene: TRBJ2-1
D gene: TRBD2
clone size: NA
V gene: TRBV19
CDR3 DNA: TGTGCCAGTAGTACTCCTGGGACTAGCGGGAGAGGGGTGTACAATGAGCAGTTCTTC
CDR3 protein: CASSTPGTSGRGVYNEQFF

J gene: TRBJ2-7
D gene: TRBD1
clone size: few
V gene: TRBV7-4
CDR3 DNA: TGTGCCAGCCCCCCGGGACAGGTTCCTCACCACGAGCAGTACTTC
CDR3 protein: CASPPGQVPHHEQYF

J gene: TRBJ2-3
D gene: TRBD2
clone size: few
V gene: TRBV4-1
CDR3 DNA: TGCGCCAGCAGCCCCCAGACTAGCGGGAGCACAGATACGCAGTATTTT
CDR3 protein: CASSPQTSGSTDTQYF

J gene: TRBJ1-1
D gene: NA
clone size: NA
V gene: TRBV7-9
CDR3 DNA: TGTGCCAGCAGCCACGACAGGGAAGCTTTCTTT
CDR3 protein: CASSHDREAFF

J gene: TRBJ1-1
D gene: NA
clone size: NA
V gene: TRBV6-5
CDR3 DNA: TGTGCCAGCAGTGTTCAGGGTATGATGGCTGAAGCTTTCTTT
CDR3 protein: CASSVQGMMAEAFF

J gene: TRBJ1-3
D gene: TRBD1
clone size: NA
V gene: TRBV28
CDR3 DNA: TGTGCCAGCTCCCCGTTAGGGGGCGGTGGAAACACCATATATTTT
CDR3 protein: CASSPLGGGGNTIYF